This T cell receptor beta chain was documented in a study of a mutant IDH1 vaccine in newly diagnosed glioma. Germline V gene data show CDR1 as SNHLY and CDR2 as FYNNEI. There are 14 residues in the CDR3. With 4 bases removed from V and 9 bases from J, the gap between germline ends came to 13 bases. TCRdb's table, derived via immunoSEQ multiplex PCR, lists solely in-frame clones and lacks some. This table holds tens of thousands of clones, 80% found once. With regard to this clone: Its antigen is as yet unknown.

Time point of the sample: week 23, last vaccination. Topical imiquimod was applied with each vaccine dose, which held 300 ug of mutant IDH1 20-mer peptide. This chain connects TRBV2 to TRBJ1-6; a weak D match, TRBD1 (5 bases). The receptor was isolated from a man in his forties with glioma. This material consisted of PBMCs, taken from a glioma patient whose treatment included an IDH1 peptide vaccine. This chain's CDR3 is CASSVGGGGSPLHF. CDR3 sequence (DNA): TGTGCCAGCAGTGTCGGGGGTGGGGGTTCACCCCTCCACTTT.